A single sample is the source of the 14 T cell receptor beta chains below, sequenced in a study of blood T cell repertoires in COVID-19. Using immunoSEQ multiplex PCR, the repertoire was profiled, and TCRdb retains in-frame clones only, with some absent. The profile shows approximately 190,000 clones, 84% of them singletons. The sequenced sample was PBMCs or T cells enriched from blood (not recorded which). All receptors derive from a woman in her twenties or thirties who had been exposed to COVID-19.

Here the CDR3 reads CASTTQGEPQHF. CDR3 sequence (DNA): TGTGCCAGCACTACCCAGGGTGAGCCCCAGCATTTT. V is TRBV6-5 and J is TRBJ1-5; tentative D call: TRBD1 (5 bases). This CDR3 has 12 residues. Germline V lookup: CDR1 MNHEY, CDR2 SVGAGI. V was shortened by 7 bases and J by 8 bases, with 12 bases between the two germline ends.

The chain combines TRBV3-1 (or the pseudogene TRBV3-2) with TRBJ1-1; the match to TRBD1 covers 7 bases. The CDR3 runs 14 residues. Germline trimming cut 1 base from V and 6 bases from J; bases unmatched to any gene: 5. The germline V gene has CDR1 LGHDT and CDR2 YNNKEL (reference sequence). The CDR3: CASSQVGGAAEAFF. CDR3 coding DNA: TGTGCCAGCAGCCAAGTAGGGGGCGCGGCTGAAGCTTTCTTT.

In this sample, this clone turned up a few times. This chain joins TRBV12-5 and TRBJ2-7; 7 nucleotides line up with TRBD2. J gave up 5 bases and V 3 bases, and 13 bases lay outside the gene matches. Looked up from germline, CDR1 is LGHNT and CDR2 is FRNRAP. CDR3 length: 16 amino acids. This chain's CDR3 is CASGFLAGGMWNEQYF. CDR3 nucleotide sequence: TGTGCTAGTGGTTTTTTAGCGGGCGGGATGTGGAACGAGCAGTACTTC.

Points on this clone: Compared with germline, one end of the junction differs, possibly owing to a read error. V gene TRBV7-2 combines with J gene TRBJ2-3; 11 bases fit TRBD2. This CDR3 is 15 amino acids long. CDR1 is SGHTA and CDR2 is FQGNSA in the germline V gene. DNA of the CDR3: TGTGCCAGCAGCTTTAGCGGGGGGGTCACAAATACGCAGTATTTT. This translates into CASSFSGGVTNTQYF.

The chain carries TRBV12-3 or TRBV12-4 and TRBJ2-7, with D uncertain. V dropped 4 bases and J dropped 1 base, with 5 bases sitting between them. This CDR3 has 12 amino acids. The CDR3 DNA sequence: TGTGCCAGCAGTTCTTTATCCTACGAGCAGTACTTC. Translation gives CASSSLSYEQYF.

This clone appeared a few times. Written as DNA, the CDR3 is TGTGCCAGCAACGAGCGGTCCATCGGGGAGACCCAGTACTTC. Translated: CASNERSIGETQYF. The rearrangement joins TRBV6-5 to TRBJ2-5; TRBD2 might be the D (5 bases). V was cut by 7 bases and J by 5 bases, with 17 bases left in between. The CDR3 is made up of 14 amino acids. CDR1 and CDR2 (germline): MNHEY, SVGAGI.

In its sample, this clone was seen once. The chain links TRBV6-5 to TRBJ1-6; the D is unclear. Looked up from germline, CDR1 is MNHEY and CDR2 is SVGAGI. The CDR3 is 14 residues long. Trimming took 0 bases from V and 7 from J, leaving 7 bases between them. CDR3 sequence reads: CASSYSGRNSPLHF. As DNA, the CDR3 is TGTGCCAGCAGTTACTCGGGCAGAAATTCACCCCTCCACTTT.

As to this clone: Other nucleotide sequences from this sample produce the same CDR3. In DNA, the CDR3 is TGTGCCTGGAGTGTAACCGGCTATGGCTACACCTTC. This encodes CAWSVTGYGYTF. The chain couples TRBV30 to TRBJ1-2; D uncertain. This CDR3 contains 12 residues. Between the trimmed V and J ends, which lost 0 bases and 4 bases, there was a span of 6 bases. Germline CDR1 reads GTSNPN; CDR2 reads SVGIG (reference sequence).

V usage is TRBV6-1 and J usage is TRBJ2-1; D not resolved. The CDR3 sequence is 13 residues long. The germline gives CDR1 MNHNS, CDR2 SASEGT. V dropped 2 bases and J dropped 7 bases, with 9 bases sitting between them. The CDR3 DNA follows: TGTGCCAGCAGTGAATGGGCCCCTAATGAGCAGTTCTTC. Translating gives CASSEWAPNEQFF.

This clone was detected only once. The V call is TRBV6-5, the J call TRBJ2-2; D is perhaps TRBD1 (5 bases). CDR3 length equals 15 residues. V was trimmed by 7 bases and J by 3 bases, leaving 15 bases between them. Germline V lookup: CDR1 MNHEY, CDR2 SVGAGI. The CDR3 is CASTLRAGYTGELFF. The CDR3 nucleotides are TGTGCCAGCACTTTAAGGGCAGGGTACACCGGGGAGCTGTTTTTT.

This sequence joins TRBV2 and TRBJ1-1, with D perhaps matching TRBD1 (6 bases). The CDR3 extends over 15 amino acids. The germline V gene has CDR1 SNHLY and CDR2 FYNNEI. V lost 5 bases to trimming and J lost 3 bases, with 16 bases between them. The CDR3 loop reads CASSSLDRKDTEAFF. CDR3 DNA sequence: TGTGCCAGCAGTTCTCTAGACAGGAAAGACACTGAAGCTTTCTTT.

This clone was found once. The chain carries TRBV4-1 and TRBJ2-7, with D possibly being TRBD1 (6 bases). Per germline, CDR1 MGHRA and CDR2 YSYEKL. There are 13 residues in the CDR3. V was clipped by 3 bases and J by 5 bases, with 11 bases between them. Here the CDR3 DNA reads TGCGCCAGCAGCCACCCCAGGGGAGACGAGCAGTACTTC. Protein sequence: CASSHPRGDEQYF.

Written as DNA, the CDR3 is TGTGCCGCTTCAGCGTCAACTAATGAAAAACTGTTTTTT. It codes for CAASASTNEKLFF. The chain joins TRBV30 to TRBJ1-4; D is uncertain. Per germline, CDR1 GTSNPN and CDR2 SVGIG (reference sequence). Trimming left V 8 bases short and J 0 bases short, with 10 bases between. There are 13 residues in the CDR3.

This sequence joins TRBV6-4 and TRBJ1-1, with D tentatively TRBD1 (6 bases). From germline, CDR1 is MRHNA and CDR2 SNTAGT. The CDR3 is 15 residues long. V lost 6 bases and J lost 0, with 14 bases in between. CDR3 nucleotide sequence: TGTGCCAGCAGGCGAGAGGGACAAATGAACACTGAAGCTTTCTTT. Its protein product is CASRREGQMNTEAFF.